The 5 T cell receptor beta chains in this list originate from one sample, sequenced in a study of shared clonotypes between healthy human individuals. The repertoire was sequenced with immunoSEQ multiplex PCR; TCRdb's copy has only in-frame clones and lacks some. The sample has some 1,400,000 clones; around 97% are singletons. Sequences were obtained from naive CD4+ T cells sorted from blood. Subset meaning: CD45RA+ positively selected. These receptors came from a man aged 25 to 40 in good health.

The genes are TRBV21-1 and TRBJ2-7; the table's D call, TRBD1, was not checked against the DNA. TRBV21-1 is marked as a pseudogene. The CDR3 runs 15 residues. The CDR3 spells CASRGQGKNSYEQYF. CDR3 bases: TGTGCCAGCAGGGGACAGGGAAAGAACAGCTACGAGCAGTACTTC.

This clone was observed a single time. The chain carries TRBV30 and TRBJ2-7, with TRBD2 as a possible D gene (5 bases). CDR1 is GTSNPN, CDR2 SVGIG, per germline (reference sequence). This CDR3 is built from 13 residues. V was clipped by 4 bases and J by 7 bases, with 17 bases between them. CDR3 bases: TGTGCCTGGACCCCCCTGTGGACTGGGGAGCAGTACTTC. It is translated as CAWTPLWTGEQYF.

The V call is TRBV27, the J call TRBJ2-3, with 8 bases identical to TRBD2. From germline, CDR1 is MNHEY and CDR2 SMNVEV (reference sequence). V lost 1 base to trimming and J lost 3 bases; unmatched junction nucleotides: 6. CDR3 length: 16 amino acids. The CDR3 spells CASSLLFREGTDTQYF. DNA of the CDR3: TGTGCCAGCAGTTTATTGTTCCGGGAGGGGACAGATACGCAGTATTTT.

The V and J genes are TRBV28 and TRBJ1-1; 8 nucleotides align to TRBD1. Trimming removed 6 bases from V and 5 bases from J; junction bases left unmatched: 11. CDR1 and CDR2 from the germline V gene are MDHEN and SYDVKM. The length of the CDR3 is 15 residues. The CDR3 bases are TGTGCCAGCAGACTATTCGGACAGGGAGGGACTGAAGCTTTCTTT. Protein product: CASRLFGQGGTEAFF.

This chain connects TRBV7-9 to TRBJ2-7; D is undetermined. The CDR3 extends over 14 amino acids. Germline values: CDR1 SEHNR, CDR2 FQNEAQ (reference sequence). The V and J ends lost 5 bases and 2 bases respectively, with 13 bases between them. The CDR3 here is CASSPRLEAYEQYF. The CDR3 DNA sequence: TGTGCCAGCAGCCCACGACTGGAAGCCTACGAGCAGTACTTC. Together with reference TRBV7-9 and TRBJ2-7, the CDR3 gives the full variable domain: DTGVSQNPRHKITKRGQNVTFRCDPISEHNRLYWYRQTLGQGPEFLTYFQNEAQLEKSRLLSDRFSAERPKGSFSTLEIQRTEQGDSAMYLCASSPRLEAYEQYFGPGTRLTVT.